This T cell receptor (beta chain) derives from a study of cytomegalovirus exposure and HLA in healthy donors. Whole-study results and caveats: Later analysis demonstrated an association between a missense DCLRE1C variant and TCR beta V- and J-gene trimming.

Donors showed nominal health when sampled, although they likely had unrecorded immune exposures. A note on this clone: Its cognate antigen is unknown.

PCR used 60 Vbeta primers and 13 Jbeta primers. Profiled with immunoSEQ multiplex PCR; TCRdb holds only in-frame clones, not every one. The table lists some 180,000 clones, 75% to 90% of them singletons. The CDR3 is made up of 15 amino acids. Germline CDR1 reads SGHDT; CDR2 reads YYEEEE. Trimming removed 0 bases from V and 7 bases from J; junction bases left unmatched: 8. This sequence joins TRBV5-6 and TRBJ1-1; 8 bases line up with TRBD1. Sequenced sample: PBMCs. The receptor's source is a boy between 2 and 10 years old in good health and CMV-seronegative. This chain's CDR3 is CASSLGGTGLYEAFF. CDR3 nucleotides: TGTGCCAGCAGCTTGGGGGGGACAGGTCTATATGAAGCTTTCTTT. The full variable domain, rest sourced from reference TRBV5-6 and TRBJ1-1, is DAGVTQSPTHLIKTRGQQVTLRCSPKSGHDTVSWYQQALGQGPQFIFQYYEEEERQRGNFPDRFSGHQFPNYSSELNVNALLLGDSALYLCASSLGGTGLYEAFFGQGTRLTVV.